This TCR beta chain was captured by sequencing in a study of blood T cell repertoires in COVID-19. The method was immunoSEQ multiplex PCR; TCRdb's version includes in-frame clones alone and lacks a portion of them. The sample includes approximately 160,000 clones, 60% to 85% of them seen just once. V was trimmed by 5 bases and J by 5 bases, leaving 15 bases between them. The CDR3 is 14 amino acids. Germline CDR1 SGHTA, CDR2 FQGTGA. The receptor was derived from a man aged 55 to 70 with acute or convalescent COVID-19. This chain links TRBV7-3 with TRBJ1-1; possibly TRBD1 for D (5 bases). The sample taken for sequencing was peripheral blood. CDR3 sequence reads: CASSQGGAGTEAFF. Written as DNA, the CDR3 is TGTGCCAGCAGCCAAGGAGGGGCTGGAACTGAAGCTTTCTTT.